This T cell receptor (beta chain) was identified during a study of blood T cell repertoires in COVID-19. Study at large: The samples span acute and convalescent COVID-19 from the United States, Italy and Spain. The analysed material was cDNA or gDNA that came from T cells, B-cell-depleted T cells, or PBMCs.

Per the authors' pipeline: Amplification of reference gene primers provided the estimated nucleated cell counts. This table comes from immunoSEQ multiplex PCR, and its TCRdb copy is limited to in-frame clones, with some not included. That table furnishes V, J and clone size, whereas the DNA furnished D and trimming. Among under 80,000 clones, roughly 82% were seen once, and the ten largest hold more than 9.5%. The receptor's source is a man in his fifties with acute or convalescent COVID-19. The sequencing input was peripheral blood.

The CDR3 sequence: CASSQTSGGANEQFF. CDR3 in DNA: TGTGCCAGCAGCCAAACTAGCGGGGGGGCCAATGAGCAGTTCTTC. The gene calls are TRBV4-2 and TRBJ2-1; TRBD2 aligns across 13 bases. Germline CDR1 is LGHNA and CDR2 is YNFKEQ. V was pared by 2 bases and J by 6 bases, with 1 base of the junction left unmatched. The CDR3 loop spans 15 amino acids.